This TCR beta chain originates from a study of T cell responses to AZD1222 COVID-19 vaccine. Pooled samples include second doses given at about 4 or 12 weeks. Study conclusions and caveats: Per reports, nearly half of all spike-specific TCRs target regions that are unmutated in variants.

TCRdb keeps only in-frame clones here, not all; method: immunoSEQ multiplex PCR. The sample holds 45,000 to 65,000 clones, 80% seen once. The length of the CDR3 is 16 residues. CDR1 is LGHDT and CDR2 is YNNKEL in the germline V gene (reference sequence). V was shortened by 4 bases and J by 0 bases, with 12 bases between the two germline ends. As to this clone: Its antigen is currently unknown.

The rearrangement links TRBV3-1 (or the pseudogene TRBV3-2) to TRBJ2-2; D gene uncertain. This TCR derives from an adult who received the AZD1222 COVID-19 vaccine. The material sequenced was peripheral blood, taken 28 days after the second AZD1222 dose. Here the CDR3 DNA reads TGTGCCAGCAGCCCCCAGGTGGACGCGAACACCGGGGAGCTGTTTTTT. Translated, it gives CASSPQVDANTGELFF.